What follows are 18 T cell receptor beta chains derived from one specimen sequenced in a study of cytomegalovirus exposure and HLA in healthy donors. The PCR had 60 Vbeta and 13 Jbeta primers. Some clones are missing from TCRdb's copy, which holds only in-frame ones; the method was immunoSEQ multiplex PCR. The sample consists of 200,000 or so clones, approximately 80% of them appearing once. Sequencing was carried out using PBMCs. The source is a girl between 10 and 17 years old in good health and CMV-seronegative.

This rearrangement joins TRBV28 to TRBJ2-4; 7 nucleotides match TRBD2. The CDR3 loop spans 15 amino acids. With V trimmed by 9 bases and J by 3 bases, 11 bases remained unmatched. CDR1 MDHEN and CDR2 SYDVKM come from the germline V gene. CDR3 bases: TGTGCCAGTAGAATGGGGGGGGGTTTCAAAAACATTCAGTACTTC. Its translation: CASRMGGGFKNIQYF.

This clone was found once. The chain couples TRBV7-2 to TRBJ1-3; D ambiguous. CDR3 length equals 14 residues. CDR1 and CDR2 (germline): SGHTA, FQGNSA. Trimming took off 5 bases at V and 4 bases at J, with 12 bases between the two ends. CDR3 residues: CASSRHNRGNTIYF. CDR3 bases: TGTGCCAGCAGCAGACACAACCGGGGAAACACCATATATTTT.

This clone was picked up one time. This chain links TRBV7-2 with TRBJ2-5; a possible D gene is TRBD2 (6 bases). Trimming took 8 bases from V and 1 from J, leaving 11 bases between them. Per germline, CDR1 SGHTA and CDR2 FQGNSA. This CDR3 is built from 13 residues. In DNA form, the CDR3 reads TGTGCCAGCGGGGGGACCCTCCAAGAGACCCAGTACTTC. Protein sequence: CASGGTLQETQYF.

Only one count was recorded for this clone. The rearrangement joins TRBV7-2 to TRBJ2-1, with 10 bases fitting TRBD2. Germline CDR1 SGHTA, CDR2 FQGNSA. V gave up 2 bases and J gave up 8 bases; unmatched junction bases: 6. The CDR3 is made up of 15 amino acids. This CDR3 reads CASSLSAGGPDEQFF. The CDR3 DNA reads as TGTGCCAGCAGCTTATCAGCGGGGGGGCCGGATGAGCAGTTCTTC. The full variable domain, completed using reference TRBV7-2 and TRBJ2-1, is GAGVSQSPSNKVTEKGKDVELRCDPISGHTALYWYRQSLGQGLEFLIYFQGNSAPDKSGLPSDRFSAERTGGSVSTLTIQRTQQEDSAVYLCASSLSAGGPDEQFFGPGTRLTVL.

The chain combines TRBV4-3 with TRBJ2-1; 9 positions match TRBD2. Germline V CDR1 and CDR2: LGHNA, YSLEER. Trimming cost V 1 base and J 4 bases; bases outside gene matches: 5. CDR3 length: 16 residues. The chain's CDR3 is CASSQAGTSPYNEQFF. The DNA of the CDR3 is TGCGCCAGCAGCCAAGCAGGGACTAGCCCTTACAATGAGCAGTTCTTC.

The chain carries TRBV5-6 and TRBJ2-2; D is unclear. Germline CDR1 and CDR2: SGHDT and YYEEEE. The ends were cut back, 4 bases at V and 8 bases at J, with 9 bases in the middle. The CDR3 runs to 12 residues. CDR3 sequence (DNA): TGTGCCAGCAGCGGGCCACCGGGGGAGCTGTTTTTT. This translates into CASSGPPGELFF.

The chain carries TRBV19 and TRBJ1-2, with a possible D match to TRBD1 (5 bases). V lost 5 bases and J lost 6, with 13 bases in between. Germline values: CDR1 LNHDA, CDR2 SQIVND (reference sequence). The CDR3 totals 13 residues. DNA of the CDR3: TGTGCCAGTAGTCGGGGGGATGGGAATGGCTACACCTTC. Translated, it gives CASSRGDGNGYTF.

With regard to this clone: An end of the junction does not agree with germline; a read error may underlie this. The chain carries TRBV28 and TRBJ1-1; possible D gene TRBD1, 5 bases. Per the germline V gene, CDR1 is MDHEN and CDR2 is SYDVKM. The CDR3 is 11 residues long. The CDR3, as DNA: TGTGCCAGCAGTTCCCGTCCGGGACTTTCCTTT. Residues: CASSSRPGLSF.

The CDR3 reads CAIRTGTNYGYTF. The CDR3 coding sequence is TGTGCCATTCGTACGGGTACTAACTATGGCTACACCTTC. This sequence joins TRBV28 and TRBJ1-2, with D hard to call. V gave up 10 bases and J gave up 0 bases, with 12 bases separating them. The CDR3 contains 13 residues. CDR1 and CDR2 from the germline V gene are MDHEN and SYDVKM.

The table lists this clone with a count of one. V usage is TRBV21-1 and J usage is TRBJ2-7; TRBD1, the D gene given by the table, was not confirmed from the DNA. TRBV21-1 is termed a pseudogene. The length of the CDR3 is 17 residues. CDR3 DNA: TGTGCCAGCAGCAAGGGTAAGTTAGGGACAGGGGGCAACGAGCAGTACTTC. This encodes CASSKGKLGTGGNEQYF.

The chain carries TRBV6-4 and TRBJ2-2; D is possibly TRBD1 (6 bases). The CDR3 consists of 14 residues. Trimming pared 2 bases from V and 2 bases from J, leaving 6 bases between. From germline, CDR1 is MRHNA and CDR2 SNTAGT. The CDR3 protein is CASSDGTNTGELFF. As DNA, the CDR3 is TGTGCCAGCAGTGACGGGACAAACACCGGGGAGCTGTTTTTT.

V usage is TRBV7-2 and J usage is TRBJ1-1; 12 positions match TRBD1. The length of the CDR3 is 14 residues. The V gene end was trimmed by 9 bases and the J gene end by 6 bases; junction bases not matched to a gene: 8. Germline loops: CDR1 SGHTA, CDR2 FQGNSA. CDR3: CASTGTGGFPEAFF. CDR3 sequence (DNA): TGTGCCAGTACCGGGACAGGGGGCTTCCCTGAAGCTTTCTTT.

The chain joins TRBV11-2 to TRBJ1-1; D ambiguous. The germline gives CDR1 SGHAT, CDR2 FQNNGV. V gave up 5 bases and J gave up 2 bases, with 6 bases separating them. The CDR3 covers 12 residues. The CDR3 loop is CASSPRNTEAFF. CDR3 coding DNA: TGTGCCAGCAGCCCCAGAAACACTGAAGCTTTCTTT. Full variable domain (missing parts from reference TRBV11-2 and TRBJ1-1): EAGVAQSPRYKIIEKRQSVAFWCNPISGHATLYWYQQILGQGPKLLIQFQNNGVVDDSQLPKDRFSAERLKGVDSTLKIQPAKLEDSAVYLCASSPRNTEAFFGQGTRLTVV.

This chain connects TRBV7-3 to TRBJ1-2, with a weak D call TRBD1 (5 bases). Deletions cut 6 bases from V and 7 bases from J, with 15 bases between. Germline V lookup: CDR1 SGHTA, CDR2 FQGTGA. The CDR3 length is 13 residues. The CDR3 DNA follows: TGTGCCAGCAGTAGTGTGCAGGGCGGTGGCTACACCTTC. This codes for CASSSVQGGGYTF.

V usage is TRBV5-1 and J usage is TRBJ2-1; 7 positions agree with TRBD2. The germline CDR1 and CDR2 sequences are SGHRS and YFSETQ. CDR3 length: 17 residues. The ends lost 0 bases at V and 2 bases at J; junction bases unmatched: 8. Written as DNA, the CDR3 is TGCGCCAGCAGCTTGGAGATTCCGGGGGGTACCTACAATGAGCAGTTCTTC. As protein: CASSLEIPGGTYNEQFF.

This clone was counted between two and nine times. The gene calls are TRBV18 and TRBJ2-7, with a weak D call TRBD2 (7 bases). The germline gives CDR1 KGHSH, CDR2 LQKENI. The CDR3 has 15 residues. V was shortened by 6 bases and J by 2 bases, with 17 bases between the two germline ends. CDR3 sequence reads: CASSSTEGGTYEQYF. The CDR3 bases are TGTGCCAGCTCTTCAACCGAGGGGGGGACCTACGAGCAGTACTTC. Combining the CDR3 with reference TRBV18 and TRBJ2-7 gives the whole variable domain NAGVMQNPRHLVRRRGQEARLRCSPMKGHSHVYWYRQLPEEGLKFMVYLQKENIIDESGMPKERFSAEFPKEGPSILRIQQVVRGDSAAYFCASSSTEGGTYEQYFGPGTRLTVT.

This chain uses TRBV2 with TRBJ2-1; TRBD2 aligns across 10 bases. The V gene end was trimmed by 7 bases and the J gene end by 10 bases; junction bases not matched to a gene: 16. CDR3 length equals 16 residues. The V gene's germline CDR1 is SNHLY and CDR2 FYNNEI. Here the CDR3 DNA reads TGTGCCAGCACCTGGACTAGCGGACGAGACCTGCAAGAGCAGTTCTTC. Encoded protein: CASTWTSGRDLQEQFF.

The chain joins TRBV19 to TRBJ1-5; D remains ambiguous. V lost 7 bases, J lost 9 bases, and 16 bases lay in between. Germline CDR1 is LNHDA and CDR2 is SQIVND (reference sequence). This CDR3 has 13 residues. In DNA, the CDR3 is TGTGCCAGTAACCCGGCCCGGGGAGGGCCCCAGCATTTT. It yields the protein CASNPARGGPQHF.